Below are 22 T cell receptor beta chains sequenced from a single sample in a study of monozygotic twins with inflammatory bowel disease. TCRdb re-called the 5' RACE reads; every CDR3 protein appears as one record, without DNA. The clone table shows more than 350,000 distinct CDR3 sequences, with the ten largest holding approximately 2.4%. Material: blood. The receptors here all came from a human donor with ulcerative colitis or Crohn's disease, or a healthy co-twin of an affected twin (not recorded which).

The chain is built from TRBV15 and TRBJ1-5; TCRdb selects TRBD1, and the lack of DNA leaves this call unchecked. CDR1 is LNHNV, CDR2 YYDKDF, per germline (reference sequence). This CDR3 is built from 14 residues. CDR3: CATENARGDQPQHF.

This sequence joins TRBV5-1 and TRBJ2-1; TCRdb lists TRBD2, though no DNA is available to test this call. This CDR3 spans 16 amino acids. Germline V gene lookup returns CDR1 SGHRS and CDR2 YFSETQ. CDR3: CASSLAPSGGGNEQFF.

The chain has TRBV2 and TRBJ2-7; TCRdb indicates TRBD1, and absent DNA this call remains unverified. The CDR3 totals 13 residues. The germline CDR1 and CDR2 sequences are SNHLY and FYNNEI. The CDR3: CASSDTGLYEQYF.

CDR3 residues: CASSLVSSGGSAEQFF. The V gene is TRBV5-1, the J gene TRBJ2-1; the D call from TCRdb, TRBD2, cannot be confirmed without DNA. The CDR3 sequence is 16 residues long. Germline V gene data show CDR1 as SGHRS and CDR2 as YFSETQ.

The chain couples TRBV5-6 to TRBJ2-5; TCRdb indicates TRBD1, and absent DNA this call remains unverified. The germline V gene has CDR1 SGHDT and CDR2 YYEEEE. This CDR3 is 13 amino acids long. CDR3: CASSPTGQETQYF.

The CDR3 reads CASSYSTYSGSYEQYF. The chain joins TRBV6-5 to TRBJ2-7; the D call from TCRdb, TRBD2, cannot be confirmed without DNA. The V gene's germline CDR1 is MNHEY and CDR2 SVGAGI. CDR3 length equals 16 residues.

This chain connects TRBV4-1 to TRBJ1-5; TCRdb gives TRBD1 as the D gene, but with no DNA this cannot be confirmed. The CDR3 covers 17 residues. Germline V gives CDR1 MGHRA, CDR2 YSYEKL. Here the CDR3 reads CASSLHPAGLGNQPQHF.

This sequence joins TRBV29-1 and TRBJ2-2; TCRdb returns TRBD2, unconfirmable since there is no DNA. Germline assignment: CDR1 SQVTM and CDR2 ANQGSEA. This CDR3 has 14 amino acids. The CDR3 spells CSVEYGTSSGELFF.

The genes are TRBV19 and TRBJ2-3; the D gene TCRdb calls, TRBD1, cannot be checked with no DNA. Germline CDR1 LNHDA, CDR2 SQIVND (reference sequence). The CDR3 contains 14 residues. The CDR3 region is CASSKGGFTDTQYF.

The chain links TRBV4-2 to TRBJ1-6; absent DNA, TCRdb's TRBD1 call cannot be checked. The CDR3 covers 15 residues. CDR1 LGHNA and CDR2 YNFKEQ come from the germline V gene. The CDR3 reads CASSDGTGVNSPLHF.

The rearrangement joins TRBV12-3 or TRBV12-4 to TRBJ2-3; the TRBD1 assignment by TCRdb is unverifiable without DNA. This CDR3 has 15 amino acids. The CDR3 here is CASSFRGAVTDTQYF.

The CDR3 is CASSPARPTGEAFF. This chain uses TRBV5-6 with TRBJ1-1. The CDR3 spans 14 residues. Germline V gene data show CDR1 as SGHDT and CDR2 as YYEEEE.

This CDR3 is CASQRRSGANVLTF. V is TRBV30 and J is TRBJ2-6. Germline CDR1 and CDR2: GTSNPN and SVGIG (reference sequence). The CDR3 extends over 14 amino acids.

The genes are TRBV3-1 and TRBJ2-1; TCRdb indicates TRBD2, and absent DNA this call remains unverified. This CDR3 region has 16 residues. Germline CDR1 LGHDT, CDR2 YNNKEL (reference sequence). The CDR3: CASSLLAGVSYNEQFF.

The chain is built from TRBV12-3 or TRBV12-4 and TRBJ1-4; with no DNA, the TCRdb D assignment of TRBD1 cannot be verified. The CDR3 contains 15 residues. CDR3 sequence: CASSFERGTNEKLFF.

The chain carries TRBV3-1 and TRBJ2-2; TCRdb reports TRBD1, a call that lacks DNA to check it against. The CDR3 has 17 amino acids. CDR1 is LGHDT, CDR2 YNNKEL, per germline (reference sequence). This chain's CDR3 is CASSQVAMTAITGELFF.

The V and J genes are TRBV18 and TRBJ1-3; no DNA is available, so the TRBD1 call from TCRdb remains unchecked. The germline V gene has CDR1 KGHSH and CDR2 LQKENI. The CDR3 totals 15 residues. The CDR3 loop is CASSPVRDSGNTIYF.

The chain couples TRBV20-1 to TRBJ2-1; the D gene TCRdb calls, TRBD2, cannot be checked with no DNA. The CDR3 consists of 18 residues. Germline assignment: CDR1 DFQATT and CDR2 SNEGSKA (reference sequence). The CDR3 here is CSARDRSGHLSSYNEQFF.

The chain joins TRBV7-3 to TRBJ2-3; TCRdb's assignment of TRBD2 cannot be checked, as there is no DNA. The CDR3 extends over 16 amino acids. Germline-derived CDR1 and CDR2 are SGHTA and FQGTGA. CDR3: CASSLSGMGGTDTQYF.

This sequence joins TRBV6-2 or TRBV6-3 and TRBJ1-5; no DNA is available, so the TRBD1 call from TCRdb remains unchecked. Germline CDR1 is MNHEY and CDR2 is SVGEGT. The CDR3 is made up of 21 amino acids. The CDR3 spells CATARDRDSPYPIMGNQPQHF.

Here the CDR3 reads CASSLAGPGSEQYF. The V call is TRBV7-7, the J call TRBJ2-7; with no DNA, the TCRdb D assignment of TRBD1 cannot be verified. Germline assignment: CDR1 SSHAT and CDR2 FNYEAQ (reference sequence). This CDR3 spans 14 amino acids.

The CDR3 loop is CASHLAELNTGELFF. This chain links TRBV5-1 with TRBJ2-2; lacking DNA, the TRBD2 call made by TCRdb goes unchecked. The length of the CDR3 is 15 residues. Germline CDR1 and CDR2: SGHRS and YFSETQ.